This T cell receptor (beta chain) was identified in a study of OX40 agonist ivuxolimab in advanced cancers. Background for the entire study: The costimulatory receptor OX40 (CD134) was targeted by ivuxolimab, a fully human IgG2 agonistic monoclonal antibody. Intravenous ivuxolimab was administered to patients every 2 weeks at six dose levels: 0.01, 0.1, 0.3, 1.5, 3 and 10 mg/kg. The monotherapy dose-escalation portion (N of about 49 patients) of the phase I ivuxolimab trial is reported in the paper. In the dose-escalation cohort, 75% to 85% of patients were male, and the mean age was approximately 60 years with a range of roughly 20 to 85. The point of sequencing TCRbeta in the periphery was to test whether ivuxolimab changed TCR sequence diversity and drove clonal T-cell expansion. Among the roughly 50 dose-escalation patients, around 20 had hepatocellular carcinoma, roughly 15 melanoma, 9 renal cell carcinoma and 9 head and neck cancer. Partial responses occurred in three dose-escalation patients: two with cutaneous melanoma and one with hepatocellular carcinoma. Patients were allowed to have had prior anti-PD-1, anti-PD-L1 or anti-CTLA-4 therapy, and more than 35% of the dose-escalation patients had been treated with checkpoint inhibitors. Overall results and qualifications from the work: In partial responders in the 0.1-3.0 mg/kg groups, normalized peripheral clonal expansion was found to be among the lowest, especially among CD8+ T cells. The antigen specificity of the peripheral T cells that underwent clonal expansion was not determined. Low levels of normalized T-cell clonal expansion were also seen in some patients who did not respond. On average, CD8+ T cells showed more expanded clones than CD4+ T cells after ivuxolimab. At doses of 0.1 to 3.0 mg/kg, clonal expansion of both CD4+ and CD8+ blood T cells was observed from baseline to week 6.

Genomic DNA was extracted from sorted cells for sequencing of the TCRbeta CDR3 region. The immunoSEQ Assay was used to sequence the TCRbeta CDR3 regions. Imported from immuneACCESS, the table was reduced by TCRdb to in-frame sequences with V and J called. These copies leave out some clones; in studies compared against another copy, an unresolved V gene accounts for under half, and the cause of the remainder is not known. In this sample the table shows around 94,000 clones, about 92% of which occur a single time. 3.4% of the sample goes to the ten largest clones. The germline ends are 7 bases apart after V is trimmed by 3 bases and J by 2 bases. CDR1 and CDR2, looked up from the germline V gene, are MNHEY and SVGAGI. Including the terminal cysteine and phenylalanine, the CDR3 comprises 13 residues. The only DNA kept is the CDR3, 39 bases in frame from the first base. The trial excluded patients who had a history of autoimmune disease or were on systemic immunosuppression. In every dose cohort, peripheral blood was drawn for TCR sequencing at baseline, cycle 4 day 1, and cycle 7 day 1. The samples were taken from a phase I, first-in-human, multicenter, open-label dose-escalation trial of ivuxolimab. The trial enrolled adults with locally advanced or metastatic head and neck squamous cell, hepatocellular, melanoma or renal cell carcinoma. Before TCR sequencing, CD4+ T cells and CD8+ T cells were sorted from peripheral blood as separate populations.

Comment on this clone: Its antigen remains undetermined. Base qualities were left out, and no much larger clone turns up one base away.

Sequencing was performed on CD4+ or CD8+ T cells sorted from blood, taken in a trial of the OX40 agonist ivuxolimab. The V and J segments used are TRBV6-5 and TRBJ1-2, with the D gene call left open. The source is an adult with an advanced solid tumor such as melanoma, head and neck, liver or kidney cancer. The CDR3 here reads CASSYGVNYGYTF. The DNA sequence reads TGTGCCAGCAGTTATGGCGTAAACTATGGCTACACCTTC.